This record concerns one T cell receptor (beta chain) sequence. Its antigen is currently unknown. V lost 6 bases, J lost 2 bases, and 19 bases lay in between. CDR1 SQVTM and CDR2 ANQGSEA come from the germline V gene. CDR3 length equals 16 residues. Tuberculin skin test and IGRA determined adolescents' latent tuberculosis status at entry. This specimen comes from a study of T cells in tuberculosis. Study-wide findings and caveats: Active tuberculosis TCR-alpha repertoires lay closer to GMM-specific TCRs than IGRA-negative controls, suggesting clonal expansion.

Only in-frame clones appear in the TCRdb table, and some are missing; sequencing was by immunoSEQ multiplex PCR. The sample yields about 29,000 clones, roughly 89% seen once. The sequenced sample was PBMCs. This sequence originates from a donor between 10 and 35 years old with latent tuberculosis or without tuberculosis infection. The chain carries TRBV29-1 and TRBJ1-4; D perhaps matches TRBD1 (6 bases). In nucleotides, the CDR3 is TGCAGCGTCCGCCTCACAGGGTTTTATACTAATGAAAAACTGTTTTTT. Amino acid sequence: CSVRLTGFYTNEKLFF.